Listed below are T cell receptor beta chains from one sample, sequenced in a study of T cell repertoires in cytomegalovirus infection. TCRdb re-derived calls from the reads in MiXCR, one entry per CDR3 protein. The sample consists of about 310,000 distinct CDR3 sequences, about a sixth of them appearing once. Sequenced sample: PBMCs. These receptors all stem from a human donor in good health (CMV status not recorded). Some clones in this sample may be carry-over from other donors' samples. Both conserved end residues are part of each CDR3. Each record gives: CDR3 protein, CDR3 DNA, clone size, D gene, J gene, V gene. D genes are given only for firm matches. Part of the rows lack a size; the others show once, few, many or a class for expanded clones.

cdr3_aa: CAISEFPQDLYSNQPQHF
cdr3_nt: TGTGCCATCAGTGAGTTCCCACAGGACCTATATAGCAATCAGCCCCAGCATTTT
clone_size: many
d_call: .
j_call: TRBJ1-5
v_call: TRBV10-3

cdr3_aa: CASSSRGQSDGYTF
cdr3_nt: TGTGCCAGCAGCAGCCGCGGACAGTCGGATGGCTACACCTTC
clone_size: .
d_call: .
j_call: TRBJ1-2
v_call: TRBV7-9

cdr3_aa: CASRRRPLGLPSTSYEQYF
cdr3_nt: TGTGCCAGCAGACGCCGTCCCCTGGGGCTGCCGTCGACTTCCTACGAGCAGTACTTC
clone_size: .
d_call: .
j_call: TRBJ2-7
v_call: TRBV27

cdr3_aa: CASSTTGDGNTIYF
cdr3_nt: TGTGCCAGCAGTACGACAGGGGATGGAAACACCATATATTTT
clone_size: many
d_call: TRBD1
j_call: TRBJ1-3
v_call: TRBV28

cdr3_aa: CASSLVQGVQPQHF
cdr3_nt: TGTGCCAGCAGTTTAGTGCAGGGGGTTCAGCCCCAGCATTTT
clone_size: many
d_call: TRBD1
j_call: TRBJ1-5
v_call: TRBV12-3/TRBV12-4

cdr3_aa: CATSDPRQGRKETQYF
cdr3_nt: TGTGCCACCAGTGACCCTCGACAGGGACGGAAAGAGACCCAGTACTTC
clone_size: few
d_call: TRBD1
j_call: TRBJ2-5
v_call: TRBV24-1

cdr3_aa: CASSLAWGGQETQYF
cdr3_nt: TGTGCCAGCAGCTTAGCTTGGGGAGGGCAAGAGACCCAGTACTTC
clone_size: many
d_call: TRBD2
j_call: TRBJ2-5
v_call: TRBV7-2

cdr3_aa: CASSLDAVDSYF
cdr3_nt: TGTGCCAGCAGCTTGGATGCGGTGGACTCGTACTTC
clone_size: few
d_call: .
j_call: TRBJ2-5
v_call: TRBV5-6

cdr3_aa: CASRSPGASGGAYGGELFF
cdr3_nt: TGTGCCAGCAGATCTCCGGGGGCTAGCGGGGGGGCTTACGGCGGGGAGCTGTTTTTT
clone_size: many
d_call: TRBD2
j_call: TRBJ2-2
v_call: TRBV7-2

cdr3_aa: CASSSGDRGFVGYTF
cdr3_nt: TGTGCCAGCAGCTCGGGAGACAGGGGGTTCGTGGGCTACACCTTC
clone_size: .
d_call: TRBD1
j_call: TRBJ1-2
v_call: TRBV7-9

cdr3_aa: CASSQVSYEQYF
cdr3_nt: TGTGCCAGCAGCCAAGTAAGCTACGAGCAGTACTTC
clone_size: .
d_call: .
j_call: TRBJ2-7
v_call: TRBV3-1

cdr3_aa: CASSYSTLTYF
cdr3_nt: TGTGCCAGCAGTTACTCGACGTTGACGTACTTC
clone_size: few
d_call: .
j_call: TRBJ2-4
v_call: TRBV6-2/TRBV6-3

cdr3_aa: CASSLRTSGGKTQYF
cdr3_nt: TGTGCCAGCAGCTTGAGGACTAGCGGGGGGAAGACCCAGTACTTC
clone_size: .
d_call: TRBD2
j_call: TRBJ2-5
v_call: TRBV5-6

cdr3_aa: CASGTGGPGDTQYF
cdr3_nt: TGTGCCAGCGGAACGGGGGGGCCGGGAGATACGCAGTATTTT
clone_size: few
d_call: TRBD2
j_call: TRBJ2-3
v_call: TRBV6-1

cdr3_aa: CASSPYWGINTEAFF
cdr3_nt: TGTGCCAGCAGTCCCTACTGGGGAATTAACACTGAAGCTTTCTTT
clone_size: many
d_call: .
j_call: TRBJ1-1
v_call: TRBV6-1

cdr3_aa: CASSGADSGGARNEQFF
cdr3_nt: TGTGCCAGCAGCGGGGCCGATAGCGGGGGGGCAAGAAATGAGCAGTTCTTC
clone_size: many
d_call: TRBD2
j_call: TRBJ2-1
v_call: TRBV7-3

cdr3_aa: CASSYSPGQGSATEAFF
cdr3_nt: TGTGCCAGCAGTTACTCCCCGGGACAGGGTAGCGCCACTGAAGCTTTCTTT
clone_size: many
d_call: TRBD1
j_call: TRBJ1-1
v_call: TRBV6-5

cdr3_aa: CASSQEIPTGELFF
cdr3_nt: TGTGCCAGCAGCCAAGAGATCCCCACCGGGGAGCTGTTTTTT
clone_size: .
d_call: .
j_call: TRBJ2-2
v_call: TRBV4-2

cdr3_aa: CASSYGRGRFATDTQYF
cdr3_nt: TGTGCCAGCAGTTACGGGAGGGGCCGATTTGCCACAGATACGCAGTATTTT
clone_size: few
d_call: TRBD2
j_call: TRBJ2-3
v_call: TRBV6-2/TRBV6-3

cdr3_aa: CASSGTGGFYGYTF
cdr3_nt: TGTGCCAGCAGTGGGACAGGGGGCTTCTATGGCTACACCTTC
clone_size: .
d_call: TRBD1
j_call: TRBJ1-2
v_call: TRBV28

cdr3_aa: CAISESSPGRNEKLFF
cdr3_nt: TGTGCCATCAGTGAGTCGAGTCCGGGGCGGAATGAAAAACTGTTTTTT
clone_size: few
d_call: .
j_call: TRBJ1-4
v_call: TRBV10-3

cdr3_aa: CASSYSSGTGANVLTF
cdr3_nt: TGTGCCAGCAGTTACTCGTCAGGAACTGGGGCCAACGTCCTGACTTTC
clone_size: many
d_call: .
j_call: TRBJ2-6
v_call: TRBV6-5

cdr3_aa: CASSNRTSGGPTLNYNEQFF
cdr3_nt: TGTGCCAGCAGCAATCGGACTAGCGGGGGGCCGACTCTGAATTACAATGAGCAGTTCTTC
clone_size: many
d_call: TRBD2
j_call: TRBJ2-1
v_call: TRBV7-9

cdr3_aa: CASSSLTGTETQYF
cdr3_nt: TGTGCCAGCAGCTCACTTACAGGGACGGAGACCCAGTACTTC
clone_size: .
d_call: .
j_call: TRBJ2-5
v_call: TRBV11-1

cdr3_aa: CASSRDSPGDTQYF
cdr3_nt: TGTGCCAGCAGCCGGGACTCTCCGGGGGATACGCAGTATTTT
clone_size: few
d_call: .
j_call: TRBJ2-3
v_call: TRBV2

cdr3_aa: CSARLVTGGGNQPQHF
cdr3_nt: TGCAGTGCTCGACTCGTAACAGGGGGTGGCAATCAGCCCCAGCATTTT
clone_size: few
d_call: TRBD1
j_call: TRBJ1-5
v_call: TRBV20-1

cdr3_aa: CASSLSGSGGYTF
cdr3_nt: TGTGCCAGCAGCTTAAGTGGGTCCGGGGGCTACACCTTC
clone_size: .
d_call: .
j_call: TRBJ1-2
v_call: TRBV7-9

cdr3_aa: CASGGSGATSYEQYF
cdr3_nt: TGTGCCAGCGGAGGATCAGGGGCAACCTCCTACGAGCAGTACTTC
clone_size: few
d_call: .
j_call: TRBJ2-7
v_call: TRBV28

cdr3_aa: CSGRRTSYEQYF
cdr3_nt: TGCAGTGGTCGTCGGACCTCCTACGAGCAGTACTTC
clone_size: .
d_call: .
j_call: TRBJ2-7
v_call: TRBV20-1

cdr3_aa: CASRRDRGNTGELFF
cdr3_nt: TGTGCCAGCAGAAGGGACAGGGGGAACACCGGGGAGCTGTTTTTT
clone_size: .
d_call: TRBD1
j_call: TRBJ2-2
v_call: TRBV2

cdr3_aa: CASSFGSGASTDTQYF
cdr3_nt: TGTGCCAGCAGTTTCGGTAGCGGGGCTAGCACAGATACGCAGTATTTT
clone_size: .
d_call: TRBD2
j_call: TRBJ2-3
v_call: TRBV12-3/TRBV12-4

cdr3_aa: CASSPRADSYEQYF
cdr3_nt: TGTGCCTCCTCACCGAGGGCTGACTCCTACGAGCAGTACTTC
clone_size: .
d_call: .
j_call: TRBJ2-7
v_call: TRBV10-3

cdr3_aa: CASSPPDRQETQYF
cdr3_nt: TGTGCCAGCAGTCCCCCGGACAGACAAGAGACCCAGTACTTC
clone_size: many
d_call: .
j_call: TRBJ2-5
v_call: TRBV12-3/TRBV12-4

cdr3_aa: CASSSMWTGETQYF
cdr3_nt: TGTGCCAGCAGTTCCATGTGGACGGGAGAGACCCAGTACTTC
clone_size: .
d_call: .
j_call: TRBJ2-5
v_call: TRBV28

cdr3_aa: CASSSGQGNEKLFF
cdr3_nt: TGTGCCAGCAGCAGCGGACAGGGTAATGAAAAACTGTTTTTT
clone_size: many
d_call: TRBD1
j_call: TRBJ1-4
v_call: TRBV28

cdr3_aa: CASSGLVGGGDGYTF
cdr3_nt: TGTGCCAGCAGCGGACTCGTGGGGGGCGGTGACGGCTACACCTTC
clone_size: .
d_call: .
j_call: TRBJ1-2
v_call: TRBV2

cdr3_aa: CASGARAANEKLFF
cdr3_nt: TGTGCCAGCGGCGCTCGGGCGGCTAATGAAAAACTGTTTTTT
clone_size: .
d_call: .
j_call: TRBJ1-4
v_call: TRBV11-2

cdr3_aa: CASSVDQAPLLGYTF
cdr3_nt: TGTGCCAGCAGCGTAGATCAGGCCCCCCTGCTTGGCTACACCTTC
clone_size: .
d_call: .
j_call: TRBJ1-2
v_call: TRBV9

cdr3_aa: CASSLTPVSGGGASSETQYF
cdr3_nt: TGTGCCAGCAGCTTAACCCCGGTTTCGGGCGGGGGGGCCTCCTCGGAGACCCAGTACTTC
clone_size: few
d_call: TRBD2
j_call: TRBJ2-5
v_call: TRBV7-3

cdr3_aa: CASSGSPGTLGGYTF
cdr3_nt: TGTGCCAGCAGTGGCAGCCCGGGGACACTCGGTGGCTACACCTTC
clone_size: many
d_call: .
j_call: TRBJ1-2
v_call: TRBV2

cdr3_aa: CAIKVSQENTGELFF
cdr3_nt: TGTGCCATCAAGGTGTCCCAGGAGAACACCGGGGAGCTGTTTTTT
clone_size: many
d_call: .
j_call: TRBJ2-2
v_call: TRBV10-3

cdr3_aa: CASRIGTAYNSPLHF
cdr3_nt: TGTGCCAGCAGAATCGGGACAGCCTATAATTCACCCCTCCACTTT
clone_size: few
d_call: TRBD1
j_call: TRBJ1-6
v_call: TRBV6-5

cdr3_aa: CASSLFDQPQHF
cdr3_nt: TGTGCCAGCAGCTTGTTTGATCAGCCCCAGCATTTT
clone_size: .
d_call: .
j_call: TRBJ1-5
v_call: TRBV5-5

cdr3_aa: CASSTPGQGHNQPQHF
cdr3_nt: TGTGCCAGTAGTACCCCGGGACAGGGACACAATCAGCCCCAGCATTTT
clone_size: many
d_call: TRBD1
j_call: TRBJ1-5
v_call: TRBV19

cdr3_aa: CATSPGDRRETQYF
cdr3_nt: TGTGCCACCTCCCCTGGGGACAGGAGGGAGACCCAGTACTTC
clone_size: many
d_call: TRBD1
j_call: TRBJ2-5
v_call: TRBV7-2

cdr3_aa: CSAPEDRTYEQYF
cdr3_nt: TGCAGTGCCCCGGAGGACAGGACCTACGAGCAGTACTTC
clone_size: many
d_call: TRBD1
j_call: TRBJ2-7
v_call: TRBV20-1

cdr3_aa: CASSLSPTAYGYTF
cdr3_nt: TGTGCCAGCAGTTTATCCCCGACGGCCTATGGCTACACCTTC
clone_size: few
d_call: .
j_call: TRBJ1-2
v_call: TRBV12-3/TRBV12-4

cdr3_aa: CASSLSGGAANEQFF
cdr3_nt: TGTGCCAGCAGTTTAAGCGGGGGGGCCGCCAATGAGCAGTTCTTC
clone_size: many
d_call: TRBD2
j_call: TRBJ2-1
v_call: TRBV7-2

cdr3_aa: CASSIIWRVNTEAFF
cdr3_nt: TGTGCCAGCAGCATTATTTGGCGTGTGAACACTGAAGCTTTCTTT
clone_size: many
d_call: .
j_call: TRBJ1-1
v_call: TRBV7-2

cdr3_aa: CASSPLGREQFF
cdr3_nt: TGTGCCAGTAGTCCGCTGGGGAGGGAGCAGTTCTTC
clone_size: once
d_call: .
j_call: TRBJ2-1
v_call: TRBV19

cdr3_aa: CSARARGIQGQGKNTEAFF
cdr3_nt: TGCAGTGCTAGAGCTAGGGGTATCCAGGGACAGGGGAAGAACACTGAAGCTTTCTTT
clone_size: few
d_call: TRBD1
j_call: TRBJ1-1
v_call: TRBV20-1

cdr3_aa: CASSPSPAYEQYF
cdr3_nt: TGTGCCAGCAGCCCATCTCCGGCCTACGAGCAGTACTTC
clone_size: many
d_call: .
j_call: TRBJ2-7
v_call: TRBV7-2

cdr3_aa: CSAPGYKGKAGQPQHF
cdr3_nt: TGCAGTGCTCCCGGTTATAAGGGAAAAGCCGGTCAGCCCCAGCATTTT
clone_size: few
d_call: .
j_call: TRBJ1-5
v_call: TRBV20-1

cdr3_aa: CASRAGTAGVADTQYF
cdr3_nt: TGTGCCAGCAGGGCCGGGACAGCGGGTGTCGCAGATACGCAGTATTTT
clone_size: many
d_call: .
j_call: TRBJ2-3
v_call: TRBV6-1